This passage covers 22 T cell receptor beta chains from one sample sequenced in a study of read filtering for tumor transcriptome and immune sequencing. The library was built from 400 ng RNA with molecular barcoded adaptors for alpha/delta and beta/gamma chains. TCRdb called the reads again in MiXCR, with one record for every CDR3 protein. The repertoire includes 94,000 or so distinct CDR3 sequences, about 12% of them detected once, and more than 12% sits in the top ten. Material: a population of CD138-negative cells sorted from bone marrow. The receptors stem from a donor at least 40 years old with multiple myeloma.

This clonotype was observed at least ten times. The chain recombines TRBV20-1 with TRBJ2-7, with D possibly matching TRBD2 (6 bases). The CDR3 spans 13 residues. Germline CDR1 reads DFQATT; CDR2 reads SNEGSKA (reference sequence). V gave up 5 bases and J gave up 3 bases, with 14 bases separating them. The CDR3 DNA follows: TGCAGTGCTCCGCGGGACGCTGGCTACGAGCAGTACTTC. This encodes CSAPRDAGYEQYF.

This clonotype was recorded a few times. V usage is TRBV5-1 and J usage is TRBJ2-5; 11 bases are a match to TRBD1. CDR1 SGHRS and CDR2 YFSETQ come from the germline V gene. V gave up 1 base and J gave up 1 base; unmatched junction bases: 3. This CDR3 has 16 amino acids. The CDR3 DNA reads TGCGCCAGCAGCTTGTTTGGGACAGGGGGCCAAGAGACCCAGTACTTC. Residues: CASSLFGTGGQETQYF.

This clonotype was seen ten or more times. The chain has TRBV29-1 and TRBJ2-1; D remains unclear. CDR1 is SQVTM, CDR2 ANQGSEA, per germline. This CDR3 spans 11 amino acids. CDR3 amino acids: CSIYPYNEQFF. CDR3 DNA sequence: TGCAGTATCTACCCCTACAATGAGCAGTTCTTC.

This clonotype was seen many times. For the CDR3, the DNA is TGCGCCAGCAGCTTTGGGCAGAAGGGAGATACGCAGTATTTT. Translating gives CASSFGQKGDTQYF. The rearrangement links TRBV5-1 to TRBJ2-3; D call uncertain. CDR3 length: 14 residues. Germline CDR1 reads SGHRS; CDR2 reads YFSETQ. Trimming took 2 bases from V and 5 from J, leaving 12 bases between them. Full variable domain (rest looked up from reference TRBV5-1 and TRBJ2-3): KAGVTQTPRYLIKTRGQQVTLSCSPISGHRSVSWYQQTPGQGLQFLFEYFSETQRNKGNFPGRFSGRQFSNSRSEMNVSTLELGDSALYLCASSFGQKGDTQYFGPGTRLTVL.

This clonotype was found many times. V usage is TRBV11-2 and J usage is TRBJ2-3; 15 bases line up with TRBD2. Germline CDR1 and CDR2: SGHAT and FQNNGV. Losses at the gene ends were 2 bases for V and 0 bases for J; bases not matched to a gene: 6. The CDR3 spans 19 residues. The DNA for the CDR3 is TGTGCCAGCAGCTTATGGGGACTAGCGGGAGGCCCAAGCACAGATACGCAGTATTTT. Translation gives CASSLWGLAGGPSTDTQYF. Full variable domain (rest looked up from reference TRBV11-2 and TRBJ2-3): EAGVAQSPRYKIIEKRQSVAFWCNPISGHATLYWYQQILGQGPKLLIQFQNNGVVDDSQLPKDRFSAERLKGVDSTLKIQPAKLEDSAVYLCASSLWGLAGGPSTDTQYFGPGTRLTVL.

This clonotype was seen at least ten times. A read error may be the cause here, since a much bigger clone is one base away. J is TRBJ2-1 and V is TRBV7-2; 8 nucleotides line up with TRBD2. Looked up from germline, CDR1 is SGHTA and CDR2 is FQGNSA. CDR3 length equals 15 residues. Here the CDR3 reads CASSLVAGPYNGQFF. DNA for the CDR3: TGTGCCAGCAGCTTGGTAGCGGGACCCTACAATGGGCAGTTCTTC.

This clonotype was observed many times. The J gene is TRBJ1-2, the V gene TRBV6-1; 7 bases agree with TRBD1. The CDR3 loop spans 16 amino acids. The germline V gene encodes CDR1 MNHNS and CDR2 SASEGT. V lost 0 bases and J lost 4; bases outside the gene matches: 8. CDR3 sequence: CASSEAGTGAGYGYTF. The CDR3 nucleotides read TGTGCCAGCAGTGAAGCCGGAACAGGGGCGGGCTATGGCTACACCTTC.

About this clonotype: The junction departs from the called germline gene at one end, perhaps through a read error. The CDR3 spells CASGLNPGRGSCNEQFF. The CDR3 coding sequence is TGTGCCAGCGGCTTAAATCCCGGGAGGGGCTCATGCAATGAGCAGTTCTTC. This chain joins TRBV7-9 and TRBJ2-1, with TRBD2 identical over 8 bases. This CDR3 spans 17 amino acids. Germline-derived CDR1 and CDR2 are SEHNR and FQNEAQ (reference sequence).

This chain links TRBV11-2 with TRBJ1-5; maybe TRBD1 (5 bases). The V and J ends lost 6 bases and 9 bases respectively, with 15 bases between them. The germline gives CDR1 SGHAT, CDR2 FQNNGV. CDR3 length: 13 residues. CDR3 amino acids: CASRSSQGWPQHF. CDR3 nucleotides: TGTGCCAGCAGATCAAGTCAGGGTTGGCCCCAGCATTTT.

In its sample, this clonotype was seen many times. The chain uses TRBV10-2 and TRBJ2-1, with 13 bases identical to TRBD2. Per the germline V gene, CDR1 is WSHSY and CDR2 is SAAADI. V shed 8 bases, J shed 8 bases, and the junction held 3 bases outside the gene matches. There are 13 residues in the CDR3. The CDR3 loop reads CASGLAGAYEQFF. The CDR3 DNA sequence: TGCGCCAGCGGACTAGCGGGAGCCTATGAGCAGTTCTTC.

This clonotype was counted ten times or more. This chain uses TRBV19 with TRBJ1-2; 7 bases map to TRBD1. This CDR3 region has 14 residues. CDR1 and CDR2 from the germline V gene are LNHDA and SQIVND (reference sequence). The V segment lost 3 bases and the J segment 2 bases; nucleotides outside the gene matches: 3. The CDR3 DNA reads TGTGCCAGTAGTATCCAGGGGGGCAACTATGGCTACACCTTC. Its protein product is CASSIQGGNYGYTF.

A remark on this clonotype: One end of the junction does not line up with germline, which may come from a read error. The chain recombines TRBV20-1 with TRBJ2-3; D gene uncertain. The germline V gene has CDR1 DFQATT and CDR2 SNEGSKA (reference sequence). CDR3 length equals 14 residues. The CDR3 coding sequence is TGCAATGCTAGAGCTCGAACTAGCACAGATACGCAGTATTTT. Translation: CNARARTSTDTQYF.

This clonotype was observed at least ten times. CDR3 sequence: CASSLTSDLGAQPQHF. The CDR3 DNA is TGTGCCAGCAGCTTAACGTCGGACTTAGGGGCTCAGCCCCAGCATTTT. The chain carries TRBV7-2 and TRBJ1-5; D perhaps matches TRBD1 (5 bases). CDR1 is SGHTA, CDR2 FQGNSA, per germline. Trimming removed 2 bases from V and 6 bases from J, with 17 bases in between. The CDR3 spans 16 residues.

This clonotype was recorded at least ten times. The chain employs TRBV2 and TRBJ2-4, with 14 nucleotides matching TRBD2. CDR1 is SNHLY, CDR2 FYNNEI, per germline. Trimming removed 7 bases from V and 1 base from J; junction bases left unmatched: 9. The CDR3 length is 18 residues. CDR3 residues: CASTETSGRAGAKNIQYF. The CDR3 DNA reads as TGTGCCAGCACAGAGACTAGCGGGAGGGCCGGGGCCAAAAACATTCAGTACTTC.

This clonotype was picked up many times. The CDR3 reads CASSPRTGGESGANVLTF. In DNA, the CDR3 is TGTGCCAGCAGCCCGAGGACAGGGGGCGAATCTGGGGCCAACGTCCTGACTTTC. The rearrangement joins TRBV7-9 to TRBJ2-6; 11 nucleotides agree with TRBD1. J lost 1 base, V lost 5 bases, and 7 bases had no gene match. The germline CDR1 and CDR2 sequences are SEHNR and FQNEAQ (reference sequence). The CDR3 length is 18 residues. The full variable domain, in which reference TRBV7-9 and TRBJ2-6 provide the parts outside the CDR3, is DTGVSQNPRHKITKRGQNVTFRCDPISEHNRLYWYRQTLGQGPEFLTYFQNEAQLEKSRLLSDRFSAERPKGSFSTLEIQRTEQGDSAMYLCASSPRTGGESGANVLTFGAGSRLTVL.

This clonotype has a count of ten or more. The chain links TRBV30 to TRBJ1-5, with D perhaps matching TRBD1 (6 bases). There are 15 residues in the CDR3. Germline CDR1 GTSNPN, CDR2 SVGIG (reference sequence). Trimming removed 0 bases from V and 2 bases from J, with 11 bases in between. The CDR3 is CAWSVTGGRNQPQHF. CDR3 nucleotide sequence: TGTGCCTGGAGTGTGACCGGGGGGCGCAATCAGCCCCAGCATTTT.

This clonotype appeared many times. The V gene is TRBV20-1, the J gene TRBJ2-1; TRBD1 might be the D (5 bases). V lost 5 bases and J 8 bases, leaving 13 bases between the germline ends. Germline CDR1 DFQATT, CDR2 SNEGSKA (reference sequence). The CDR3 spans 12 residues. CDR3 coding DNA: TGCAGTGCTCATCAGGGTGGCGATGAGCAGTTCTTC. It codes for CSAHQGGDEQFF.

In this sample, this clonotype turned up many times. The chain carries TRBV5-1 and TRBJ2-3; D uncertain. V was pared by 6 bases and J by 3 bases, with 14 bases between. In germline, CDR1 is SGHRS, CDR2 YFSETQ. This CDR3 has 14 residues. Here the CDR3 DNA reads TGCGCCAGCAAACGAAGGATAGCAACAGATACGCAGTATTTT. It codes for CASKRRIATDTQYF.

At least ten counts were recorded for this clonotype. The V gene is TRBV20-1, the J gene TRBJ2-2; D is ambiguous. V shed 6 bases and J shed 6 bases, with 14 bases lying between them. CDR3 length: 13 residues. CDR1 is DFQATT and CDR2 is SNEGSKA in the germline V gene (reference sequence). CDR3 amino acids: CSAVAPGPGELFF. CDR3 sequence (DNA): TGCAGTGCGGTAGCTCCAGGACCCGGGGAGCTGTTTTTT.

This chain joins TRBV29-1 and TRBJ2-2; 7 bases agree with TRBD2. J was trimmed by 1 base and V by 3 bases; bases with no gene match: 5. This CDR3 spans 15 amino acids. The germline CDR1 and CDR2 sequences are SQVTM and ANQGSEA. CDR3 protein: CSVEGGEVNTGELFF. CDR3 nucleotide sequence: TGCAGCGTTGAGGGGGGGGAGGTGAACACCGGGGAGCTGTTTTTT.

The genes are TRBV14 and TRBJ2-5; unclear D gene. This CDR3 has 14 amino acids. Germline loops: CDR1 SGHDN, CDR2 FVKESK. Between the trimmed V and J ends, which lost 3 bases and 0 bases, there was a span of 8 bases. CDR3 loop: CASSHLGYQETQYF. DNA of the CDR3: TGTGCCAGCAGCCACTTAGGGTACCAAGAGACCCAGTACTTC.

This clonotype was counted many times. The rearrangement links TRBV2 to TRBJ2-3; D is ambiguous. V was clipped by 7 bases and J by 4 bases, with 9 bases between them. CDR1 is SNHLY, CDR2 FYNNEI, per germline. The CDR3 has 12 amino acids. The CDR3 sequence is CASTPSADTQYF. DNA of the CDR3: TGTGCCAGCACCCCCTCGGCAGATACGCAGTATTTT.